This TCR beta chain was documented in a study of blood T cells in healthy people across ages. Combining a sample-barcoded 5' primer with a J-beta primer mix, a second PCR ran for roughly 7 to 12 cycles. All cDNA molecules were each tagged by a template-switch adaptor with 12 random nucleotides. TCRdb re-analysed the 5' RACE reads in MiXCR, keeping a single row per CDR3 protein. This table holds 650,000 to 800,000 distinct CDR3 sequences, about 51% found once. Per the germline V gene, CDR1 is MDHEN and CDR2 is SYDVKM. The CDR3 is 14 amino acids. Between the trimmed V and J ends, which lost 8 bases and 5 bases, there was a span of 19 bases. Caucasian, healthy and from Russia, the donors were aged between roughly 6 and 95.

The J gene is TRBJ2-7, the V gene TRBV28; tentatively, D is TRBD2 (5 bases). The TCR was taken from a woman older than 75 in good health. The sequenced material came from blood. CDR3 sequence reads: CASYRGAGADEQYF. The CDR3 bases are TGTGCCAGCTACCGTGGCGCGGGCGCCGACGAGCAGTACTTC.